The 3 T cell receptor beta chains below were found in one sample sequenced in a study of beta chain features in type 1 diabetes (dated by TCRdb to 2016 to 2019). Points the paper makes about the study in general: A moderate but significant shortening of TCRB CDR3 length was observed in type 1 diabetes patients in all four CD4+ subsets.

These receptors lack a known antigen. Library prep was done by the immunoSEQ multiplex PCR assay. The entire amount of isolated RNA was reverse transcribed using the High Capacity cDNA Reverse Transcription Kit, so the sequenced TCRB transcripts were expressed ones. Here the immuneACCESS table is served through TCRdb, limited to in-frame sequences with V and J called. Missing clones are a known gap in these copies; in checked studies unresolved V genes cover under half, and the rest lacks a known reason. The sample table holds 300,000 to 400,000 clones, of which 9.3% were seen once. The ten largest clones take up around 1% of the sample. The sample taken for sequencing was central memory CD4+ T cells from blood. These receptor sequences come from a man younger than 40 with type 1 diabetes.

This clone was detected once. The genes are TRBV2 and TRBJ1-5; D not certain. The CDR3 is 12 amino acids. Germline assignment: CDR1 SNHLY and CDR2 FYNNEI. Trimming pared 4 bases from V and 6 bases from J, leaving 7 bases between. CDR3 DNA: TGTGCCAGCAGTGCAGACTTTCAGCCCCAGCATTTT. Protein sequence: CASSADFQPQHF.

This clone was recorded at least ten times. V usage is TRBV14 and J usage is TRBJ1-2; D gene uncertain. Germline assignment: CDR1 SGHDN and CDR2 FVKESK. The CDR3 has 16 amino acids. Trimming removed 1 base from V and 8 bases from J, with 20 bases in between. CDR3 DNA sequence: TGTGCCAGCAGCCAAGCCCGGGAGGGCCCTAGGGAAGGCTACACCTTC. It is translated as CASSQAREGPREGYTF.

V and J are TRBV25-1 and TRBJ2-1; a possible D gene is TRBD2 (6 bases). V gave up 6 bases and J gave up 6 bases, with 9 bases separating them. The CDR3 has 12 residues. Germline CDR1 reads MGHDK; CDR2 reads SYGVNS. Here the CDR3 DNA reads TGTGCCAGCAGGGGGGGTGGCAATGAGCAGTTCTTC. Encoded protein: CASRGGGNEQFF.